These T cell receptor beta chains were read from a single sample in a study of blood T cells in healthy people across ages. Via MiXCR, TCRdb re-called the 5' RACE reads, giving one row per CDR3 protein. This sample has 550,000 to 600,000 distinct CDR3 sequences; around 50% occur once, and the top ten carry around 23%. Sample: blood. The receptors were gathered from a man older than 75 in good health. Each CDR3 is given with its conserved first and last residue. Each record gives: V gene, clone size, J gene, D gene, CDR3 protein, CDR3 DNA. The D gene is left open where the match is weak. For some rows the clone size is stated as once, few or many, or as a class when expanded; others skip it.

>TRBV5-5|-|TRBJ1-1|TRBD1
CASSPRGDRNTEAFF
TGTGCCAGCAGCCCCAGGGGGGACCGGAACACTGAAGCTTTCTTT
>TRBV6-6|many|TRBJ2-1|TRBD2
CASRPRGGGGNEQFF
TGTGCCAGCAGGCCCCGTGGTGGGGGGGGCAATGAGCAGTTCTTC
>TRBV7-3|-|TRBJ1-1|TRBD1
CASSLKEGASTEAFF
TGTGCCAGCAGCCTCAAGGAGGGGGCGAGCACTGAAGCTTTCTTT
>TRBV29-1|-|TRBJ2-7|-
CSVESRDICEQYF
TGCAGCGTTGAATCAAGGGACATATGCGAGCAGTACTTC
>TRBV7-6|few|TRBJ1-5|TRBD1
CASSLGTGGNQPQHF
TGTGCCAGCAGCTTAGGGACAGGGGGCAATCAGCCCCAGCATTTT
>TRBV12-3/TRBV12-4|-|TRBJ1-2|TRBD1
CASSQTGVNNYGYTF
TGTGCCAGCAGTCAGACAGGGGTAAATAACTATGGCTACACCTTC
>TRBV20-1|-|TRBJ2-3|-
CSASIFTGPDTQYF
TGCAGTGCTAGCATATTTACGGGACCAGATACGCAGTATTTT
>TRBV12-3/TRBV12-4|-|TRBJ2-3|-
CASSPNPGGPIQDTQYF
TGTGCCAGCAGCCCCAACCCCGGGGGCCCGATCCAAGATACGCAGTATTTT
>TRBV24-1|-|TRBJ2-3|-
CATGTTTDTQYF
TGTGCCACCGGGACCACCACAGATACGCAGTATTTT
>TRBV2|-|TRBJ1-4|-
CASSENRDDEKLFF
TGTGCCAGCAGCGAGAACAGGGACGATGAAAAACTGTTTTTT
>TRBV4-3|-|TRBJ1-2|-
CASSQDSGNDGYTF
TGCGCCAGCAGCCAAGATTCAGGGAACGATGGCTACACCTTC
>TRBV27|-|TRBJ2-1|-
CASSLDKGFYNEQFF
TGTGCCAGCAGTCTGGACAAGGGCTTCTACAATGAGCAGTTCTTC
>TRBV5-1|-|TRBJ2-5|TRBD1
CASSSTGQGRETQYF
TGCGCCAGCAGCTCCACCGGACAGGGACGAGAGACCCAGTACTTC
>TRBV4-3|-|TRBJ2-1|TRBD2
CASSQEPASGYNEQFF
TGCGCCAGCAGCCAAGAACCGGCTAGCGGGTACAATGAGCAGTTCTTC
>TRBV24-1|few|TRBJ2-1|TRBD2
CATSELAGGPFGEQFF
TGTGCCACCAGTGAATTAGCGGGAGGGCCATTCGGTGAGCAGTTCTTC
>TRBV12-3/TRBV12-4|-|TRBJ2-2|-
CASSHPQGITGELFF
TGTGCCAGCAGTCATCCGCAGGGGATCACCGGGGAGCTGTTTTTT
>TRBV11-3|-|TRBJ2-1|-
CVSSPPTDNNEQFF
TGTGTCAGCAGCCCCCCGACAGATAACAATGAGCAGTTCTTC
>TRBV20-1|-|TRBJ2-7|-
CSARVRAGSSYEQYF
TGCAGTGCTAGAGTGAGGGCCGGGAGCTCCTACGAGCAGTACTTC
>TRBV2|few|TRBJ1-1|-
CAAHGGHLNTEAFF
TGTGCCGCCCACGGGGGGCACCTGAACACTGAAGCTTTCTTT
>TRBV4-3|few|TRBJ2-1|-
CASSQDGLAYNEQFF
TGCGCCAGCAGCCAAGATGGGCTTGCTTACAATGAGCAGTTCTTC
>TRBV2|few|TRBJ2-4|-
CASSGETKNIQYF
TGTGCCAGCAGTGGAGAAACCAAAAACATTCAGTACTTC
>TRBV29-1|few|TRBJ1-4|-
CSVGAAGAAEKLFF
TGCAGCGTTGGGGCGGCAGGGGCAGCTGAAAAACTGTTTTTT
>TRBV9|-|TRBJ1-5|TRBD1
CASSPHAGQEGQPQHF
TGTGCCAGCAGCCCCCATGCTGGACAGGAGGGACAGCCCCAGCATTTT
>TRBV20-1|once|TRBJ2-1|TRBD2
CSAQKSGSYSYNEQFF
TGCAGTGCCCAGAAAAGCGGGAGTTACTCCTACAATGAGCAGTTCTTC
>TRBV7-9|-|TRBJ2-1|-
CASSRRGVGVRCNEQFF
TGTGCCAGCAGCAGGAGGGGAGTTGGGGTGCGCTGCAATGAGCAGTTCTTC
>TRBV27|-|TRBJ2-7|TRBD1
CASKVLGTEYEQYF
TGTGCCAGTAAGGTACTCGGGACAGAGTACGAGCAGTACTTC
>TRBV20-1|few|TRBJ2-5|-
CSGLAAGETQYF
TGCAGTGGGTTGGCCGCCGGGGAGACCCAGTACTTC
>TRBV9|-|TRBJ2-6|-
CASSVEGSSGANVLTF
TGTGCCAGCAGCGTAGAGGGGAGCTCTGGGGCCAACGTCCTGACTTTC
>TRBV3-1|-|TRBJ2-5|TRBD2
CASSLGRAGKETQYF
TGTGCCAGCAGCCTTGGACGAGCGGGAAAAGAGACCCAGTACTTC
>TRBV7-2|few|TRBJ2-3|-
CASSPGSPSTDTQYF
TGTGCCAGCAGCCCCGGCTCCCCGTCCACAGATACGCAGTATTTT
>TRBV20-1|few|TRBJ2-1|-
CSAQALAGSYNEQFF
TGCAGTGCGCAGGCCCTAGCTGGCTCCTACAATGAGCAGTTCTTC
>TRBV27|-|TRBJ2-7|TRBD2
CASSFRGGPYEQYF
TGTGCCAGCAGTTTTCGCGGGGGTCCCTACGAGCAGTACTTC
>TRBV7-8|-|TRBJ1-2|-
CASSLEMGRGGYTF
TGTGCCAGCAGCTTAGAAATGGGGCGGGGTGGCTACACCTTC
>TRBV2|few|TRBJ2-5|-
CASRIRQETQYF
TGTGCCAGCAGGATTCGCCAAGAGACCCAGTACTTC
>TRBV27|-|TRBJ2-3|TRBD1
CASSLSVPGQGLAQYF
TGTGCCAGCAGTTTATCCGTCCCGGGACAGGGATTAGCGCAGTATTTT
>TRBV29-1|few|TRBJ2-5|TRBD2
CSGGGTETQYF
TGCAGCGGGGGGGGAACAGAGACCCAGTACTTC
>TRBV20-1|many|TRBJ2-5|TRBD2
CSAAPSTGGAISETQYF
TGCAGTGCTGCCCCGAGCACGGGGGGGGCCATATCAGAGACCCAGTACTTC
>TRBV7-9|-|TRBJ2-7|TRBD2
CASSPGTSPTYEQYF
TGTGCCAGCAGCCCCGGGACTAGTCCAACCTACGAGCAGTACTTC
>TRBV10-3|-|TRBJ1-5|-
CAISESTSNQPQHF
TGTGCCATCAGTGAGAGCACTAGCAATCAGCCCCAGCATTTT
>TRBV7-8|-|TRBJ2-1|TRBD2
CASSLGELGLAGGFEQFF
TGTGCCAGCAGCTTAGGCGAACTGGGTCTAGCGGGAGGGTTTGAGCAGTTCTTC